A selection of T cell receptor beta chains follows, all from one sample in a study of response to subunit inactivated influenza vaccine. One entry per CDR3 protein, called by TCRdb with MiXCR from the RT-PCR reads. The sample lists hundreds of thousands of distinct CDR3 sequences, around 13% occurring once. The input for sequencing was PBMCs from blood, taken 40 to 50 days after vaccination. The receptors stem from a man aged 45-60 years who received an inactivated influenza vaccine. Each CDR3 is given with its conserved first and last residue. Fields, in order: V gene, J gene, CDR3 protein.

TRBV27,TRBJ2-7,CASSLAGGAREQYF
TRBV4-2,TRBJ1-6,CASSQDGGIGSPLHF
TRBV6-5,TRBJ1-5,CASSYNSFQPQHF
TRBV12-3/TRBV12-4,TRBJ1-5,CASSFTRNQPQHF
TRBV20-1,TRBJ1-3,CSASLDLSGNTIYF
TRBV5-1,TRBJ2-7,CASRPTESGKEQYF
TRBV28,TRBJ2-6,CASRRQGARSGANVLTF
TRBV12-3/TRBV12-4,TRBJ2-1,CASSFDTRSYNEQFF
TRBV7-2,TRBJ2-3,CASSPSTGGTQYF
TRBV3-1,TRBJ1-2,CASSLLKRGAGGYTF
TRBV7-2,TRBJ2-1,CASSSGGTAYNEQFF
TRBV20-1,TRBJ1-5,CSARRGHQPQHF
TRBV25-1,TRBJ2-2,CASRRTKTGELFF
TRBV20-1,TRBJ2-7,CSVQGTSAQAEYF
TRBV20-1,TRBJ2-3,CSAPIGGGLVDTQYF
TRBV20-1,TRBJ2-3,CSARPPGQRVTDTQYF
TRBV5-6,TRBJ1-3,CASSFSQTGYQRNTIYF
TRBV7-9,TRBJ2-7,CASSQSGSAYEQYF
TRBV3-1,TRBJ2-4,CASTLPQEPRAKNIQYF
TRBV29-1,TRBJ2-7,CSVEISYEQYF
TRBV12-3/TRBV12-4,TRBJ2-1,CATSSGTQSRNEQFF
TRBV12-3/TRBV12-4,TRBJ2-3,CASSLLSLSTDTQYF
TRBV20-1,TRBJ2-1,CSADVGAGARFRQFF
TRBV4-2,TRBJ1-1,CASSQEINWVNTEAFF
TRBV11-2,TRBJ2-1,CASSLGGWGQRHNEQFF
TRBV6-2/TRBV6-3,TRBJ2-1,CASSYSARGRLFNEQFF
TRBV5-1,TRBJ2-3,CASSFGGGAYTDTQYF
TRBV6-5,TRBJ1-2,CASNSEYGYTF
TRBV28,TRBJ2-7,CASSLPDAYEQYF